This T cell receptor beta chain was sequenced for a study of OX40 agonist ivuxolimab in advanced cancers. Overall study results and limits: CD4+ T cells averaged fewer expanded clones than CD8+ T cells.

This clone was counted a few times. Antigen unknown. Clones were sequenced by immunoSEQ multiplex PCR, and TCRdb holds only the in-frame ones, with some missing. The sample shows about 26,000 clones, approximately 80% of them seen only once. The CDR3 consists of 16 residues. Germline lookup yields CDR1 SEHNR and CDR2 FQNEAQ (reference sequence). The trim removed 2 bases at V and 0 bases at J, leaving 4 bases unmatched. J is TRBJ1-3 and V is TRBV7-9, with 7 bases fitting TRBD1. The input for sequencing was CD4+ or CD8+ T cells sorted from blood, taken in a trial of the OX40 agonist ivuxolimab. This clonotype originated in an adult with an advanced solid tumor such as melanoma, head and neck, liver or kidney cancer. The CDR3 loop is CASSLRGQISGNTIYF. CDR3 nucleotides: TGTGCCAGCAGCTTAAGGGGACAGATCTCTGGAAACACCATATATTTT. The entire variable domain, with the rest obtained from reference TRBV7-9 and TRBJ1-3, is as follows: DTGVSQNPRHKITKRGQNVTFRCDPISEHNRLYWYRQTLGQGPEFLTYFQNEAQLEKSRLLSDRFSAERPKGSFSTLEIQRTEQGDSAMYLCASSLRGQISGNTIYFGEGSWLTVV.